A single sample gave rise to the 23 T cell receptor beta chains below, sequenced in a study of T cells in tuberculosis. Noted time point: new active TB diagnosis, blood taken before or within 7 days of starting treatment. The method was immunoSEQ multiplex PCR; TCRdb's version includes in-frame clones alone and lacks a portion of them. This sample has approximately 49,000 clones, with roughly 95% found just once. Material: PBMCs, obtained at tuberculosis diagnosis. The receptor set was obtained from an adult with tuberculosis.

V usage is TRBV6-5 and J usage is TRBJ2-7; 8 bases map to TRBD1. The V and J ends lost 6 bases and 5 bases, in that order; junction bases with no gene match: 6. This CDR3 has 13 amino acids. Germline V gene sequence: CDR1 MNHEY, CDR2 SVGAGI. The CDR3 coding sequence is TGTGCCAGCAGGCATGGACAGGGCGACGAGCAGTACTTC. Protein product: CASRHGQGDEQYF.

The chain recombines TRBV9 with TRBJ2-1, with 8 bases matching TRBD1. In germline, CDR1 is SGDLS, CDR2 YYNGEE. The CDR3 is 13 residues long. J was trimmed by 9 bases and V by 2 bases; bases with no gene match: 4. The chain's CDR3 is CASSVMTGAEQFF. The CDR3 DNA follows: TGTGCCAGCAGCGTGATGACAGGGGCTGAGCAGTTCTTC. The whole variable domain, filled in from reference TRBV9 and TRBJ2-1, reads DSGVTQTPKHLITATGQRVTLRCSPRSGDLSVYWYQQSLDQGLQFLIQYYNGEERAKGNILERFSAQQFPDLHSELNLSSLELGDSALYFCASSVMTGAEQFFGPGTRLTVL.

The chain couples TRBV20-1 to TRBJ2-7, with D perhaps TRBD2 (6 bases). V lost 5 bases and J lost 3, with 8 bases in between. CDR3 length: 11 residues. Germline CDR1 DFQATT, CDR2 SNEGSKA (reference sequence). The CDR3 reads CSAAGRYEQYF. The CDR3, as DNA: TGCAGTGCTGCGGGGCGCTACGAGCAGTACTTC.

This chain joins TRBV19 and TRBJ1-2; D remains ambiguous. Trimming took 5 bases from V and 1 from J, leaving 5 bases between them. The CDR3 has 12 residues. Germline CDR1 is LNHDA and CDR2 is SQIVND (reference sequence). The CDR3 loop is CASSGLNYGYTF. Here the CDR3 DNA reads TGTGCCAGTAGTGGCCTTAACTATGGCTACACCTTC.

The CDR3: CASSVGGDRGSPLHF. In nucleotides, the CDR3 is TGTGCCAGCAGCGTAGGGGGGGACAGGGGATCACCCCTCCACTTT. The chain links TRBV9 to TRBJ1-6, with 10 nucleotides matching TRBD1. The CDR3 contains 15 residues. CDR1 and CDR2 from the germline V gene are SGDLS and YYNGEE. The V gene end was trimmed by 0 bases and the J gene end by 10 bases; junction bases not matched to a gene: 4.

The genes are TRBV2 and TRBJ2-1; TRBD2 aligns across 15 bases. The CDR3 is made up of 14 amino acids. Trimming removed 7 bases from V and 9 bases from J; junction bases left unmatched: 4. The germline V gene encodes CDR1 SNHLY and CDR2 FYNNEI. CDR3 region: CASIGLAGGGEQFF. CDR3 nucleotides: TGTGCCAGCATCGGACTAGCGGGAGGGGGTGAGCAGTTCTTC.

The chain joins TRBV5-1 to TRBJ2-1, with 13 bases aligning to TRBD2. This CDR3 has 15 residues. CDR1 is SGHRS, CDR2 YFSETQ, per germline. V shed 7 bases and J 5 bases; nucleotides not matched to a gene: 6. CDR3 residues: CASRTSGSSNNEQFF. CDR3 coding DNA: TGCGCCAGCCGGACTAGCGGGAGTAGTAACAATGAGCAGTTCTTC. Combining the CDR3 with reference TRBV5-1 and TRBJ2-1 gives the whole variable domain KAGVTQTPRYLIKTRGQQVTLSCSPISGHRSVSWYQQTPGQGLQFLFEYFSETQRNKGNFPGRFSGRQFSNSRSEMNVSTLELGDSALYLCASRTSGSSNNEQFFGPGTRLTVL.

For the CDR3, the DNA is TGTGCCAGCGGAGTAGGGGGTTCACCCCTCCACTTT. It translates to CASGVGGSPLHF. V and J are TRBV6-1 and TRBJ1-6; the D gene is possibly TRBD1 (6 bases). V gave up 8 bases and J gave up 9 bases, with 11 bases separating them. The CDR3 sequence is 12 residues long. Looked up from germline, CDR1 is MNHNS and CDR2 is SASEGT.

This clone was seen once. The chain carries TRBV6-6 and TRBJ1-2; 7 nucleotides align to TRBD1. After removal of 7 bases from V and 0 bases from J, the junction contained 5 bases not matched to a gene. Germline assignment: CDR1 MNHNY and CDR2 SVGAGI (reference sequence). The CDR3 is made up of 14 amino acids. CDR3 in DNA: TGTGCCAGCAAAAGGACAGGAGCTAACTATGGCTACACCTTC. It specifies CASKRTGANYGYTF.

The J gene is TRBJ1-1, the V gene TRBV4-1; a weak D match, TRBD1 (6 bases). The V gene's germline CDR1 is MGHRA and CDR2 YSYEKL. V gave up 1 base and J gave up 0 bases, with 9 bases separating them. The CDR3 length is 15 residues. For the CDR3, the DNA is TGCGCCAGCAGCCAAGGGCCAGGGGTGAACACTGAAGCTTTCTTT. This codes for CASSQGPGVNTEAFF.

The rearrangement links TRBV29-1 to TRBJ2-5, with 9 bases aligning to TRBD1. The CDR3 totals 13 residues. The germline V gene has CDR1 SQVTM and CDR2 ANQGSEA. The trim removed 7 bases at V and 5 bases at J, leaving 8 bases unmatched. This CDR3 reads CSANRGLVETQYF. The CDR3 DNA reads TGCAGCGCAAACAGGGGGCTCGTGGAGACCCAGTACTTC.

This clone occurred a few times. At one of its ends the junction is not consistent with the germline gene, which may arise from a read error. The rearrangement uses TRBV19 and TRBJ2-1; perhaps TRBD1 as D (6 bases). Looked up from germline, CDR1 is LNHDA and CDR2 is SQIVND (reference sequence). The CDR3 length is 11 residues. The CDR3 sequence is CASGIQGQRVF. CDR3 sequence (DNA): TGTGCCAGTGGCATACAGGGTCAAAGGGTCTTC.

V and J are TRBV28 and TRBJ2-7; D is possibly TRBD2 (5 bases). The CDR3 is 14 residues long. V gave up 2 bases and J gave up 7 bases, with 15 bases separating them. Germline V gene sequence: CDR1 MDHEN, CDR2 SYDVKM. The CDR3, as DNA: TGTGCCAGCAGTTTACATGTGGGGAGTCGAGAGCAGTACTTC. This codes for CASSLHVGSREQYF.

V usage is TRBV7-3 and J usage is TRBJ2-1, with D possibly being TRBD2 (6 bases). Trimming stripped 2 bases from V and 4 bases from J, with 12 bases between. Germline V gene data show CDR1 as SGHTA and CDR2 as FQGTGA. CDR3 length: 15 amino acids. The CDR3 coding sequence is TGTGCCAGCAGCTTAGAAGGGGACTGGTACAATGAGCAGTTCTTC. Translating it yields CASSLEGDWYNEQFF.

The gene calls are TRBV11-2 and TRBJ2-7; 9 nucleotides agree with TRBD1. This CDR3 comprises 14 residues. Germline CDR1 reads SGHAT; CDR2 reads FQNNGV. Trimming cost V 1 base and J 3 bases; bases outside gene matches: 1. CDR3 in DNA: TGTGCCAGCAGCTTAGGGGACAGGGTCTACGAGCAGTACTTC. This sequence encodes CASSLGDRVYEQYF. Full variable domain (outside the CDR3, taken from reference TRBV11-2 and TRBJ2-7): EAGVAQSPRYKIIEKRQSVAFWCNPISGHATLYWYQQILGQGPKLLIQFQNNGVVDDSQLPKDRFSAERLKGVDSTLKIQPAKLEDSAVYLCASSLGDRVYEQYFGPGTRLTVT.

The chain joins TRBV19 to TRBJ2-3; the match to TRBD2 covers 8 bases. CDR1 and CDR2 from the germline V gene are LNHDA and SQIVND (reference sequence). The ends lost 6 bases at V and 0 bases at J; junction bases unmatched: 2. This CDR3 comprises 14 residues. The CDR3 nucleotides are TGTGCCAGTAGGGCTAGCGGGAGCACAGATACGCAGTATTTT. It specifies CASRASGSTDTQYF.

CDR3 bases: TGTGCCAGCAGTTACTCGGCTAGCGGAGATACGCAGTATTTT. Its translation is CASSYSASGDTQYF. The chain uses TRBV6-5 and TRBJ2-3, with 7 bases lining up with TRBD2. V was clipped by 0 bases and J by 5 bases; unmatched bases: 2. CDR1 is MNHEY and CDR2 is SVGAGI in the germline V gene. The CDR3 sequence is 14 residues long.

V gene TRBV29-1 combines with J gene TRBJ2-2, with D perhaps TRBD1 (5 bases). CDR3 size: 14 residues. Germline CDR1 is SQVTM and CDR2 is ANQGSEA. V was clipped by 5 bases and J by 4 bases, with 14 bases between them. CDR3 loop: CSVQQVVGTGELFF. As DNA, the CDR3 is TGCAGCGTTCAACAGGTCGTAGGCACCGGGGAGCTGTTTTTT.

V usage is TRBV7-2 and J usage is TRBJ2-7, with 7 positions matching TRBD1. In germline, CDR1 is SGHTA, CDR2 FQGNSA. The ends lost 4 bases at V and 2 bases at J; junction bases unmatched: 8. This CDR3 spans 15 amino acids. The CDR3 spells CASSSRRDSTYEQYF. In DNA, the CDR3 is TGTGCCAGCAGCTCACGTCGGGACAGCACCTACGAGCAGTACTTC.

This chain joins TRBV19 and TRBJ1-2; 9 bases line up with TRBD1. Germline V CDR1 and CDR2: LNHDA, SQIVND (reference sequence). Losses at the gene ends were 5 bases for V and 5 bases for J; bases not matched to a gene: 3. The CDR3 extends over 13 amino acids. The CDR3 sequence is CASSGDRGYGYTF. CDR3 nucleotide sequence: TGTGCCAGTAGTGGTGACAGGGGGTATGGCTACACCTTC.

The chain combines TRBV2 with TRBJ1-2; TRBD1 might be the D (5 bases). Trimming took off 2 bases at V and 2 bases at J, with 9 bases between the two ends. The CDR3 runs 14 residues. Germline V gene lookup returns CDR1 SNHLY and CDR2 FYNNEI. In DNA form, the CDR3 reads TGTGCCAGCAGTGAACAGGGTTTCAACTATGGCTACACCTTC. Translation gives CASSEQGFNYGYTF.

The CDR3 sequence is CASSMRGGSTEAFF. The CDR3 DNA is TGTGCCAGTAGTATGAGGGGAGGGTCGACTGAAGCTTTCTTT. The rearrangement links TRBV19 to TRBJ1-1; TRBD1 is a possible D gene (5 bases). CDR3 size: 14 residues. V gave up 3 bases and J gave up 5 bases, with 13 bases separating them. Germline CDR1 is LNHDA and CDR2 is SQIVND (reference sequence).

This clone appeared a single time. The V and J genes are TRBV5-1 and TRBJ1-2, with D maybe TRBD1 (5 bases). CDR3 length: 15 residues. V gave up 3 bases and J gave up 2 bases, with 14 bases separating them. The germline V gene has CDR1 SGHRS and CDR2 YFSETQ. The CDR3 region is CASSSLGGGNYGYTF. The CDR3 bases are TGCGCCAGCAGCTCCCTTGGGGGGGGAAACTATGGCTACACCTTC.